This T cell receptor (beta chain) was retrieved from a study of OX40 agonist ivuxolimab in advanced cancers. Assay used: immunoSEQ multiplex PCR; TCRdb lists only in-frame clones, some missing. Of 70,000 or so clones listed, 84% were seen once; the top ten hold nearly 0.8%. From germline, CDR1 is MGHRA and CDR2 YSYEKL. J was trimmed by 4 bases and V by 1 base; bases with no gene match: 10. The CDR3 is made up of 17 amino acids. Sequencing was performed on CD4+ or CD8+ T cells sorted from blood, taken in a trial of the OX40 agonist ivuxolimab. The TCR sequence derives from an adult with an advanced solid tumor such as melanoma, head and neck, liver or kidney cancer. The chain is built from TRBV4-1 and TRBJ2-7; TRBD1 agrees at 10 bases. For the CDR3, the DNA is TGCGCCAGCAGCCAAGTAGGAGGCGCGGGACAGGGGTACGAGCAGTACTTC. It codes for CASSQVGGAGQGYEQYF.